This T cell receptor (beta chain) was obtained from a study of read filtering for tumor transcriptome and immune sequencing. Findings and caveats of the study: IR-seq and RNA-seq agreed better without single-read clonotypes.

This clonotype showed up many times. The antigen is unknown. A read error may account for a junction end that differs from germline. Germline CDR1 MGHRA, CDR2 YSYEKL. This CDR3 comprises 13 residues. This library used approximately 390 ng RNA and molecular barcoded adaptors spanning alpha/delta and beta/gamma chains. In TCRdb, the reads were re-called with MiXCR into one record per CDR3 protein. Among roughly 130,000 distinct CDR3 sequences listed, around 13% were seen once. The chain joins TRBV4-1 to TRBJ2-5; 7 nucleotides agree with TRBD1. The origin of this receptor is a donor aged 40 or over with multiple myeloma. Sequencing used a population of CD138-negative cells sorted from bone marrow. CDR3 in amino acids: CASSQAPVGTASF. In DNA, the CDR3 is TGCGCCAGCAGCCAAGCCCCCGTCGGGACAGCTAGTTTC.